This T cell receptor beta chain was documented in a study of shared clonotypes between healthy human individuals. The method was immunoSEQ multiplex PCR; TCRdb's version includes in-frame clones alone and lacks a portion of them. In the table there are nearly 1 million clones, 76% of which are singletons. This CDR3 is built from 15 residues. Germline assignment: CDR1 MNHEY and CDR2 SMNVEV (reference sequence). The V end lost 4 bases, the J end lost 1 base, and 11 bases lay between the germline ends. This chain joins TRBV27 and TRBJ1-5; D is perhaps TRBD1 (6 bases). The origin of this receptor is a man younger than 30 in good health. Sequencing input: memory CD4+ T cells sorted from blood. Subset: CD45RA-negative fraction. The CDR3 reads CASSSDRSSNQPQHF. CDR3 coding DNA: TGTGCCAGCAGTTCGGACAGAAGCAGCAATCAGCCCCAGCATTTT.